Each of the 16 T cell receptor beta chains below was sequenced from the same sample in a study of blood T cell repertoires in COVID-19. Some clones are missing from TCRdb's copy, which holds only in-frame ones; the method was immunoSEQ multiplex PCR. The sample lists about 42,000 clones, approximately 90% occurring once. The sequenced sample was peripheral blood. All receptors derive from a man aged 25-45 years with active or convalescent COVID-19.

The chain is built from TRBV11-2 and TRBJ2-3, with 8 bases aligning to TRBD2. Germline lookup yields CDR1 SGHAT and CDR2 FQNNGV. There are 14 residues in the CDR3. The trim removed 4 bases at V and 1 base at J, leaving 1 base unmatched. CDR3 DNA: TGTGCCAGCAGCTATAGCGGGGGCACAGATACGCAGTATTTT. The encoded protein is CASSYSGGTDTQYF.

The chain couples TRBV5-1 to TRBJ2-1, with D maybe TRBD1 (6 bases). Germline CDR1 reads SGHRS; CDR2 reads YFSETQ. With 1 base removed from V and 6 bases from J, the gap between germline ends came to 8 bases. This CDR3 region has 13 residues. The CDR3 DNA is TGCGCCAGCAGCTTGAAAGGGGGCAATGAGCAGTTCTTC. Translated: CASSLKGGNEQFF.

The chain is built from TRBV6-2 or TRBV6-3 and TRBJ1-2; 7 positions agree with TRBD1. The germline V gene has CDR1 MNHEY and CDR2 SVGEGT. This CDR3 region has 12 residues. Trimming cost V 6 bases and J 5 bases; bases outside gene matches: 3. The DNA of the CDR3 is TGTGCCAGCAGCCCGGGACAGTATGGCTACACCTTC. It is translated as CASSPGQYGYTF.

This clone was counted a few times. CDR3 nucleotides: TGCGCCAGCAGCGGGGACACCTACGAGCAGTACTTC. It encodes CASSGDTYEQYF. The chain employs TRBV5-1 and TRBJ2-7; TRBD1 is a possible D gene (6 bases). The CDR3 sequence is 12 residues long. The V end was cut by 4 bases, the J end by 2 bases, with 7 bases between. The V gene's germline CDR1 is SGHRS and CDR2 YFSETQ.

This clone appeared a few times. The chain combines TRBV6-6 with TRBJ2-7; a possible D gene is TRBD2 (6 bases). This CDR3 has 16 amino acids. V gave up 0 bases and J gave up 2 bases, with 14 bases separating them. Germline CDR1 is MNHNY and CDR2 is SVGAGI (reference sequence). The CDR3 here is CASSYSASAGPYEQYF. CDR3 bases: TGTGCCAGCAGTTACTCGGCTAGCGCTGGCCCCTACGAGCAGTACTTC.

The rearrangement links TRBV5-1 to TRBJ1-6, with a tentative D call TRBD1 (5 bases). Germline V gene lookup returns CDR1 SGHRS and CDR2 YFSETQ. CDR3 size: 14 residues. The V gene lost 0 bases and the J gene lost 14 bases, with 15 bases spanning the gap. The CDR3 here is CASSLEQGSRALHF. Written as DNA, the CDR3 is TGCGCCAGCAGCTTGGAGCAGGGAAGTAGGGCCCTCCACTTT.

The V gene is TRBV24-1, the J gene TRBJ1-2, with TRBD1 matching 9 bases. J gave up 4 bases and V 3 bases, and 8 bases lay outside the gene matches. CDR1 is KGHDR, CDR2 SFDVKD, per germline. CDR3 length: 16 residues. The CDR3 here is CATSDIGTGSPYGYTF. In nucleotides, the CDR3 is TGTGCCACCAGTGATATCGGGACAGGGAGTCCCTATGGCTACACCTTC.

This sequence joins TRBV7-9 and TRBJ2-1; TRBD1 is a possible D gene (5 bases). Trimming removed 5 bases at V and 6 bases at J, with 17 bases between. This CDR3 has 15 residues. Per the germline V gene, CDR1 is SEHNR and CDR2 is FQNEAQ (reference sequence). The chain's CDR3 is CASSRQGAAFNEQFF. CDR3 coding DNA: TGTGCCAGCAGCAGACAAGGGGCAGCCTTCAATGAGCAGTTCTTC. The variable domain in full, completed from reference TRBV7-9 and TRBJ2-1, reads DTGVSQNPRHKITKRGQNVTFRCDPISEHNRLYWYRQTLGQGPEFLTYFQNEAQLEKSRLLSDRFSAERPKGSFSTLEIQRTEQGDSAMYLCASSRQGAAFNEQFFGPGTRLTVL.

This chain links TRBV5-1 with TRBJ2-1, with 8 nucleotides matching TRBD1. V gave up 4 bases and J gave up 7 bases; unmatched junction bases: 10. Germline CDR1 and CDR2: SGHRS and YFSETQ. The CDR3 covers 15 residues. The CDR3 loop reads CASSPSGQGLNEQFF. CDR3 DNA sequence: TGCGCCAGCAGCCCCTCAGGACAGGGCCTTAATGAGCAGTTCTTC.

The rearrangement links TRBV10-3 to TRBJ2-7; D perhaps matches TRBD1 (6 bases). Looked up from germline, CDR1 is ENHRY and CDR2 is SYGVKD. V gave up 3 bases and J gave up 7 bases, with 16 bases separating them. The CDR3 spans 14 residues. The CDR3 region is CAISDPPGVGEQYF. Written as DNA, the CDR3 is TGTGCCATCAGTGACCCGCCAGGGGTCGGGGAGCAGTACTTC.

The chain recombines TRBV7-2 with TRBJ2-2; D uncertain. Trimming pared 1 base from V and 2 bases from J, leaving 11 bases between. This CDR3 comprises 16 residues. Germline V lookup: CDR1 SGHTA, CDR2 FQGNSA. The CDR3 here is CASSLVGGLNTGELFF. The CDR3 DNA reads as TGTGCCAGCAGCTTAGTCGGCGGTCTAAACACCGGGGAGCTGTTTTTT. Based on the CDR3 plus reference TRBV7-2 and TRBJ2-2, the full variable domain is GAGVSQSPSNKVTEKGKDVELRCDPISGHTALYWYRQSLGQGLEFLIYFQGNSAPDKSGLPSDRFSAERTGGSVSTLTIQRTQQEDSAVYLCASSLVGGLNTGELFFGEGSRLTVL.

The chain employs TRBV5-6 and TRBJ1-4; no reliable D call. The CDR3 is 14 residues long. Looked up from germline, CDR1 is SGHDT and CDR2 is YYEEEE. Trimming took off 3 bases at V and 6 bases at J, with 12 bases between the two ends. The CDR3 bases are TGTGCCAGCAGCTCGAGTGAGGAGTATGAAAAACTGTTTTTT. Translated, it gives CASSSSEEYEKLFF.

The chain carries TRBV7-9 and TRBJ2-5; tentatively, D is TRBD1 (5 bases). Germline-derived CDR1 and CDR2 are SEHNR and FQNEAQ (reference sequence). The V and J ends lost 1 base and 4 bases respectively, with 10 bases between them. The CDR3 extends over 14 amino acids. Here the CDR3 reads CASSLVAGSETQYF. In DNA form, the CDR3 reads TGTGCCAGCAGCTTAGTGGCAGGGTCAGAGACCCAGTACTTC.

This clone was found a few times. This chain joins TRBV5-1 and TRBJ2-7, with TRBD2 as a possible D gene (5 bases). Trimming stripped 1 base from V and 4 bases from J, with 12 bases between. The V gene's germline CDR1 is SGHRS and CDR2 YFSETQ. This CDR3 has 14 residues. CDR3 residues: CASSLFSDPYEQYF. CDR3 in DNA: TGCGCCAGCAGCTTGTTTAGCGACCCGTACGAGCAGTACTTC.

The V gene is TRBV5-4, the J gene TRBJ2-3, with D perhaps matching TRBD2 (5 bases). This CDR3 has 14 residues. Germline V CDR1 and CDR2: SGHNT, YYREEE (reference sequence). Trimming stripped 1 base from V and 0 bases from J, with 6 bases between. CDR3 nucleotides: TGTGCCAGCAGCTTGAGGGAGAGCACAGATACGCAGTATTTT. Protein: CASSLRESTDTQYF.

This rearrangement joins TRBV5-1 to TRBJ2-2; D is uncertain. This CDR3 has 15 residues. Per germline, CDR1 SGHRS and CDR2 YFSETQ. Trimming took off 0 bases at V and 5 bases at J, with 11 bases between the two ends. The CDR3 loop is CASSLGPGGTGELFF. In DNA form, the CDR3 reads TGCGCCAGCAGCTTGGGTCCGGGTGGGACCGGGGAGCTGTTTTTT.